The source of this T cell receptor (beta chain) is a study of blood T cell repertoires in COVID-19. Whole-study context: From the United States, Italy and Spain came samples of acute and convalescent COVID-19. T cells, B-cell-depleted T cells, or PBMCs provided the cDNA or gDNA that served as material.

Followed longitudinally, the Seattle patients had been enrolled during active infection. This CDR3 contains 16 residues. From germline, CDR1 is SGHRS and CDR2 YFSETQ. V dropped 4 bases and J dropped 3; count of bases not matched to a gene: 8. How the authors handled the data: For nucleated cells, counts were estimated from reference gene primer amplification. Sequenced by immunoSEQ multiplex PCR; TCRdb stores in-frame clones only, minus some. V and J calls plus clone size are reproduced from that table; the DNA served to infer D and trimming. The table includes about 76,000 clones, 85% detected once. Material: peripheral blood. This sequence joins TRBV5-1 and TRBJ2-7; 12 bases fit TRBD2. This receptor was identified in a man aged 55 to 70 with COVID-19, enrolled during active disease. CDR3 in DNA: TGCGCCAGCAGCGTAGCTAGCGGGGGGGCTAGCTACGAGCAGTACTTC. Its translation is CASSVASGGASYEQYF.